This paragraph reports one TCR beta chain. Data came from immunoSEQ multiplex PCR; TCRdb stores just in-frame clones and leaves some out. The table includes about 500,000 clones, roughly nine tenths detected once. These data originate in a study of blood T cell repertoires in COVID-19. The origin of this receptor is a woman in her 50s with COVID-19, enrolled during active disease. Sequenced input: peripheral blood.

CDR3 sequence (DNA): TGTGCCAGCAGGGACATTGCTTACAATGAGCAGTTCTTC. The encoded protein is CASRDIAYNEQFF. V is TRBV5-6 and J is TRBJ2-1; D possibly corresponds to TRBD1 (5 bases). V gave up 5 bases and J gave up 4 bases, with 10 bases separating them. The length of the CDR3 is 13 residues. Germline CDR1 is SGHDT and CDR2 is YYEEEE.